The rows below give T cell receptor beta chains drawn from one sample of a study of T cells after yellow fever vaccination. MiXCR, applied by TCRdb to the 5' RACE reads, yields one record per CDR3 protein. The sample records some 550,000 distinct CDR3 sequences, 15% to 20% being singletons. The sequences come from PBMCs, collected 15 days after the yellow fever booster vaccination. These receptors were collected from a man aged 25-45 years who received the YFV17D yellow fever vaccine. The conserved cysteine and the conserved F or W are not part of the CDR3 here. Size is stated for part of the rows, as once, few or many counts, or as a class when the clone is expanded.

v_gene	abundance	CDR3aa
TRBV20-1	.	SAIYPAMSPGQF
TRBV12-3/TRBV12-4	few	ASSLLGVRAGELF
TRBV20-1	.	SARNGASYEQY
TRBV6-5	.	ASSSTKNTGELF
TRBV30	few	AWSVQAHEKLF
TRBV18	.	ASSPRTGLNYEQY
TRBV10-3	.	ATQEFSGADTQY
TRBV20-1	.	SAGAGGFNEQF
TRBV27	few	ASSPSSGYQETQY
TRBV18	few	ASSPTGTSGFTDTQY
TRBV9	.	ASSFPTGGTETQY
TRBV20-1	few	SAIKGGRRTDTQY
TRBV11-1	.	ASSMRRGNEQY
TRBV7-8	few	ASSFVTETKAYEKLF
TRBV3-1	.	ASGPISTDTQY
TRBV5-1	.	ASKAQETQY
TRBV10-3	few	AIRGLDGPSYNEQF
TRBV10-3	few	AIGSGTSGRSTSSYEQY
TRBV15	.	ATSRGQGSHEQY
TRBV6-1	.	ASRELGQGTVPLH
TRBV28	few	ASTAGLVEQY
TRBV5-4	many	ASSLDRSYEQY
TRBV12-3/TRBV12-4	few	ASSAGELF
TRBV7-2	few	ASNLDTGGGHGTQY
TRBV12-3/TRBV12-4	few	ASSAQGVPDTQY
TRBV12-3/TRBV12-4	few	ASSFVGGAPNRAEQF
TRBV28	many	ASSFRAGESNQPQH
TRBV5-1	many	ASSLTSGIYNEQF
TRBV20-1	.	SARDSGLRITDTQY
TRBV20-1	once	SAYETGAYNEQF
TRBV20-1	few	SARPLTSNYGYT
TRBV18	few	ASSTDRGSEKLF
TRBV7-2	.	ASSPLAGGAYEQY
TRBV15	few	ATSTPGGVNEQF
TRBV6-1	few	ASRSPGTGGNTGELF
TRBV27	few	ASSYSAGSRRTQY
TRBV5-8	.	ASSSVSKQETQY
TRBV7-2	few	ASSLRDLGYEQY
TRBV10-3	.	AIRKTVSSYNEQF
TRBV29-1	.	SVGAGQETQY
TRBV3-1	few	ASSLETSGRAEQY
TRBV7-2	.	ASRLRTGTGETQY
TRBV7-2	.	ASSPGLPSNQPQH
TRBV5-1	.	ASSLATTSYEQY
TRBV21-1	many	ALRLGRGYRSYEQY
TRBV7-9	.	ASSLDDPYEQY
TRBV9	.	ASSGLGTGFSSGANVLT
TRBV20-1	.	SAWGAGEGSDTQY
TRBV28	many	ASGGSAQSLYEQY
TRBV12-3/TRBV12-4	many	ASSQYYEQY
TRBV7-6	once	ASSSSTGTGYYEQY
TRBV15	medium-sized	ATSRDAGAYNEQF
TRBV4-2	few	ASSQDRAEYGYT